Below, 21 T cell receptor beta chains from the same sample are listed, as sequenced in a study of blood T cell repertoires in COVID-19. Here immunoSEQ multiplex PCR was the method, and the copy in TCRdb shows in-frame clones only, minus some. The sample yields tens of thousands of clones, around 68% seen once. The material sequenced was peripheral blood. The origin of the receptors is a woman between 65 and 79 years old with acute or convalescent COVID-19.

This chain connects TRBV19 to TRBJ1-2, with TRBD1 matching over 7 bases. V was clipped by 5 bases and J by 4 bases; unmatched bases: 10. This CDR3 region has 15 residues. Germline V CDR1 and CDR2: LNHDA, SQIVND (reference sequence). CDR3 protein: CASSDAGTDIYGYTF. CDR3 DNA sequence: TGTGCCAGTAGTGATGCCGGGACAGACATCTATGGCTACACCTTC. Combining the CDR3 with reference TRBV19 and TRBJ1-2 gives the whole variable domain DGGITQSPKYLFRKEGQNVTLSCEQNLNHDAMYWYRQDPGQGLRLIYYSQIVNDFQKGDIAEGYSVSREKKESFPLTVTSAQKNPTAFYLCASSDAGTDIYGYTFGSGTRLTVV.

This sequence joins TRBV5-1 and TRBJ2-5, with 7 bases aligning to TRBD1. Germline CDR1 reads SGHRS; CDR2 reads YFSETQ. The V segment lost 4 bases and the J segment 5 bases; nucleotides outside the gene matches: 5. The length of the CDR3 is 13 residues. For the CDR3, the DNA is TGCGCCAGCAGCGTACAGGGGACGGAGACCCAGTACTTC. Its protein product is CASSVQGTETQYF. Drawing the rest from reference TRBV5-1 and TRBJ2-5, the complete variable domain is KAGVTQTPRYLIKTRGQQVTLSCSPISGHRSVSWYQQTPGQGLQFLFEYFSETQRNKGNFPGRFSGRQFSNSRSEMNVSTLELGDSALYLCASSVQGTETQYFGPGTRLLVL.

The chain combines TRBV18 with TRBJ1-1; D is unclear. This CDR3 has 14 amino acids. V lost 2 bases to trimming and J lost 5 bases, with 12 bases between them. Germline loops: CDR1 KGHSH, CDR2 LQKENI. CDR3 DNA sequence: TGTGCCAGCTCACCAGCCCGGGAGGCAACTGAAGCTTTCTTT. It is translated as CASSPAREATEAFF.

The V call is TRBV2, the J call TRBJ2-7; D ambiguous. CDR1 and CDR2 from the germline V gene are SNHLY and FYNNEI. The V end lost 2 bases, the J end lost 2 bases, and 10 bases lay between the germline ends. The CDR3 extends over 14 amino acids. CDR3 bases: TGTGCCAGCAGTGAAAGCCCGAGTACCTACGAGCAGTACTTC. This translates into CASSESPSTYEQYF.

The CDR3 protein is CASSVDGAGGNEQYF. In DNA form, the CDR3 reads TGTGCCAGCAGCGTAGATGGAGCGGGGGGAAACGAGCAGTACTTC. This rearrangement joins TRBV9 to TRBJ2-7, with TRBD2 identical over 9 bases. The CDR3 contains 15 residues. V dropped 0 bases and J dropped 5; count of bases not matched to a gene: 6. The germline V gene has CDR1 SGDLS and CDR2 YYNGEE.

This chain connects TRBV6-5 to TRBJ1-4, with D perhaps matching TRBD1 (5 bases). Germline loops: CDR1 MNHEY, CDR2 SVGAGI. Trimming shortened V by 6 bases and J by 7 bases, and 18 bases separated the two germline ends. This CDR3 has 15 amino acids. The CDR3 is CASRTDVAQGEKLFF. The CDR3 DNA follows: TGTGCCAGCAGGACCGATGTAGCCCAGGGTGAAAAACTGTTTTTT.

V and J are TRBV2 and TRBJ2-7; D possibly corresponds to TRBD2 (5 bases). Trimming removed 7 bases from V and 3 bases from J, with 10 bases in between. Looked up from germline, CDR1 is SNHLY and CDR2 is FYNNEI. The CDR3 extends over 12 amino acids. The CDR3 sequence is CASTGDSYEQYF. The CDR3 DNA sequence: TGTGCCAGCACCGGGGATAGCTACGAGCAGTACTTC. The whole variable domain, remainder taken from reference TRBV2 and TRBJ2-7, is EPEVTQTPSHQVTQMGQEVILRCVPISNHLYFYWYRQILGQKVEFLVSFYNNEISEKSEIFDDQFSVERPDGSNFTLKIRSTKLEDSAMYFCASTGDSYEQYFGPGTRLTVT.

This clone was observed a few times. The chain couples TRBV10-3 to TRBJ1-2; D perhaps matches TRBD1 (5 bases). The CDR3 totals 14 residues. Germline assignment: CDR1 ENHRY and CDR2 SYGVKD. The V and J ends lost 0 bases and 3 bases respectively, with 8 bases between them. CDR3 bases: TGTGCCATCAGTGAGTCAGGCAGGGACTATGGCTACACCTTC. This sequence encodes CAISESGRDYGYTF.

V and J are TRBV24-1 and TRBJ2-1, with TRBD2 matching over 7 bases. The germline V gene has CDR1 KGHDR and CDR2 SFDVKD. With V trimmed by 5 bases and J by 5 bases, 5 bases remained unmatched. This CDR3 has 14 amino acids. CDR3 in amino acids: CATSGYGGDNEQFF. The DNA for the CDR3 is TGTGCCACCAGTGGGTATGGGGGGGACAATGAGCAGTTCTTC.

The DNA for the CDR3 is TGCGCCAGCAGCTTGGTCCCCGCAGGTTTGACCCCCGGGGAGCTGTTTTTT. Residues: CASSLVPAGLTPGELFF. V and J are TRBV5-1 and TRBJ2-2; D is unclear. Trimming stripped 0 bases from V and 6 bases from J, with 18 bases between. The CDR3 sequence is 17 residues long. Germline CDR1 SGHRS, CDR2 YFSETQ.

The genes are TRBV5-1 and TRBJ1-1; possibly TRBD1 for D (5 bases). Germline V gives CDR1 SGHRS, CDR2 YFSETQ. Trimming pared 0 bases from V and 1 base from J, leaving 7 bases between. This CDR3 has 14 amino acids. The chain's CDR3 is CASSLVDKNTEAFF. CDR3 DNA sequence: TGCGCCAGCAGCTTGGTGGACAAGAACACTGAAGCTTTCTTT.

The gene calls are TRBV6-5 and TRBJ2-3; 10 nucleotides match TRBD2. The CDR3 spans 15 residues. The V and J ends lost 2 bases and 5 bases, in that order; junction bases with no gene match: 4. CDR1 MNHEY and CDR2 SVGAGI come from the germline V gene. DNA of the CDR3: TGTGCCAGCAGTTACCGGGGACTAGCGAGAGATACGCAGTATTTT. Its translation is CASSYRGLARDTQYF.

The table lists this clone with a few counts. CDR3 nucleotide sequence: TGTGCCAGCAGCCAGCGCTTTACTAGCGGGGGCAAACCCTACAATGAGCAGTTCTTC. Residues: CASSQRFTSGGKPYNEQFF. The rearrangement links TRBV7-6 to TRBJ2-1; TRBD2 matches 11 bases. The CDR3 has 19 amino acids. Trimming at V came to 5 bases and at J to 2 bases, leaving 14 bases not matched to a gene. Germline CDR1 and CDR2: SGHVS and FNYEAQ.

The chain is built from TRBV6-5 and TRBJ1-5; possible D gene TRBD1, 5 bases. V lost 11 bases and J lost 1, with 18 bases in between. This CDR3 is 15 amino acids long. Germline lookup yields CDR1 MNHEY and CDR2 SVGAGI. CDR3 sequence (DNA): TGTGCCCCCCGGGGGAGGGCTTCGAGCAATCAGCCCCAGCATTTT. Its protein product is CAPRGRASSNQPQHF.

As for this clone: The junction does not match germline at one end; this may be a read error. The chain combines TRBV2 with TRBJ2-7; TRBD2 matches at 8 bases. The CDR3 sequence is 14 residues long. Germline V CDR1 and CDR2: SNHLY, FYNNEI. The CDR3 loop is CASGRDRASGLLDF. Here the CDR3 DNA reads TGTGCCAGCGGAAGGGATCGGGCTAGCGGGCTTTTAGACTTC.

The sample holds many counts of this clone. This rearrangement joins TRBV7-8 to TRBJ2-5; no firm D call. CDR3 length: 13 amino acids. V shed 1 base and J shed 5 bases, with 8 bases lying between them. Germline lookup yields CDR1 SGHVS and CDR2 FQNEAQ. CDR3 in amino acids: CASSLGVLETQYF. CDR3 coding DNA: TGTGCCAGCAGCTTAGGAGTTCTCGAGACCCAGTACTTC.

The chain employs TRBV6-2 or TRBV6-3 and TRBJ2-1, with TRBD2 matching 14 bases. J gave up 14 bases and V 5 bases, and 8 bases lay outside the gene matches. CDR1 MNHEY and CDR2 SVGEGT come from the germline V gene. The CDR3 has 14 residues. The CDR3 loop is CASSLSTSGRAEFF. CDR3 in DNA: TGTGCCAGCAGTCTGTCGACTAGCGGGAGGGCGGAGTTCTTC.

The rearrangement links TRBV5-1 to TRBJ2-4; 9 bases map to TRBD1. The germline V gene has CDR1 SGHRS and CDR2 YFSETQ. V lost 4 bases and J lost 6; bases outside the gene matches: 2. CDR3 length: 13 amino acids. CDR3 protein: CASSADRGNIQYF. CDR3 bases: TGCGCCAGCAGCGCGGACAGGGGAAACATTCAGTACTTC.

The table lists this clone with a few counts. This chain uses TRBV6-5 with TRBJ1-1; TRBD1 agrees at 11 bases. The CDR3 covers 14 residues. V was clipped by 6 bases and J by 7 bases; unmatched bases: 7. Germline V gene lookup returns CDR1 MNHEY and CDR2 SVGAGI. CDR3 residues: CASRADRGQSEAFF. CDR3 sequence (DNA): TGTGCCAGCAGGGCGGACAGGGGGCAAAGTGAAGCTTTCTTT.

V is TRBV29-1 and J is TRBJ2-7, with 9 bases fitting TRBD2. The CDR3 sequence is 14 residues long. Per germline, CDR1 SQVTM and CDR2 ANQGSEA. V gave up 6 bases and J gave up 6 bases; unmatched junction bases: 12. The CDR3 sequence: CSVTSLAGATEQYF. The CDR3 DNA is TGCAGCGTAACCTCGTTAGCGGGAGCAACCGAGCAGTACTTC.

This clone was observed a few times. Other DNA sequences in the same sample also yield this CDR3. The chain is built from TRBV7-8 and TRBJ1-3, with 9 bases aligning to TRBD1. V lost 1 base, J lost 1 base, and 2 bases stayed unmatched. Germline V CDR1 and CDR2: SGHVS, FQNEAQ. CDR3 length equals 16 residues. CDR3 amino acids: CASSLGTGVSGNTIYF. CDR3 bases: TGTGCCAGCAGCTTAGGGACAGGGGTTTCTGGAAACACCATATATTTT.